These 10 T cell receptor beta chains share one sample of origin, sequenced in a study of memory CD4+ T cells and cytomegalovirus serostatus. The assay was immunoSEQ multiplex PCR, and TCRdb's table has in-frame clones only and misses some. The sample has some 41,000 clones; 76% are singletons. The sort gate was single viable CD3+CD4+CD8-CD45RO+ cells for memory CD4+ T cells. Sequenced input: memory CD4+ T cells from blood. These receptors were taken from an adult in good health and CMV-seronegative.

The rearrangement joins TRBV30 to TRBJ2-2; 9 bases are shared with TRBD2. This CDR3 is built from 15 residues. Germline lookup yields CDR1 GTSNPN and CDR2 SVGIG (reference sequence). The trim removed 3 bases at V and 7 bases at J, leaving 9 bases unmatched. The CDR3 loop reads CAWRGQAGGFGELFF. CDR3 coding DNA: TGTGCCTGGAGGGGTCAGGCGGGAGGGTTCGGGGAGCTGTTTTTT.

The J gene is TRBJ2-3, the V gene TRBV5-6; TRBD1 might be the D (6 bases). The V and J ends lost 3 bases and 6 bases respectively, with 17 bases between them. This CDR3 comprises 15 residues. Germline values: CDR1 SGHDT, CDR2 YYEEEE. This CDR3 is CASSSGTSNTDTQYF. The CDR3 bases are TGTGCCAGCAGCTCCGGGACATCTAATACGGATACGCAGTATTTT. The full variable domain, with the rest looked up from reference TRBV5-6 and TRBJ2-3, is DAGVTQSPTHLIKTRGQQVTLRCSPKSGHDTVSWYQQALGQGPQFIFQYYEEEERQRGNFPDRFSGHQFPNYSSELNVNALLLGDSALYLCASSSGTSNTDTQYFGPGTRLTVL.

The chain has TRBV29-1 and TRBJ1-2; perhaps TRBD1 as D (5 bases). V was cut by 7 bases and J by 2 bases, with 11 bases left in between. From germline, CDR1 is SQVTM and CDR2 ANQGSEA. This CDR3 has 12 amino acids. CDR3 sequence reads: CSAGSGNYGYTF. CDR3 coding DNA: TGCAGCGCTGGCTCAGGGAACTATGGCTACACCTTC.

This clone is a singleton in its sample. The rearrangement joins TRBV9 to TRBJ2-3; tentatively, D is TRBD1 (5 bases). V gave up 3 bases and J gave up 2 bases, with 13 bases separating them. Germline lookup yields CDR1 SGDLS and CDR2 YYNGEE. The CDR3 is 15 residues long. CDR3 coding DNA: TGTGCCAGCAGCGATCGGCAGGGCCACACAGATACGCAGTATTTT. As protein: CASSDRQGHTDTQYF.

The CDR3 loop reads CASTRDRGNTEAFF. The CDR3 DNA is TGTGCCAGCACTCGGGACAGGGGGAACACTGAAGCTTTCTTT. This chain connects TRBV6-6 to TRBJ1-1; 10 nucleotides agree with TRBD1. The CDR3 consists of 14 residues. V was clipped by 7 bases and J by 1 base; unmatched bases: 3. Germline V lookup: CDR1 MNHNY, CDR2 SVGAGI (reference sequence).

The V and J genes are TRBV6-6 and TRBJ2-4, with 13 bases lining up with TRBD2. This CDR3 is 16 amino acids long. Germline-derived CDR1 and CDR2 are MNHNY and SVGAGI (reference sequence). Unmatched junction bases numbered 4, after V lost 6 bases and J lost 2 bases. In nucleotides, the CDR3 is TGTGCCAGCAGATGGACTAGCGGGAGTCCCAAAAACATTCAGTACTTC. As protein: CASRWTSGSPKNIQYF.

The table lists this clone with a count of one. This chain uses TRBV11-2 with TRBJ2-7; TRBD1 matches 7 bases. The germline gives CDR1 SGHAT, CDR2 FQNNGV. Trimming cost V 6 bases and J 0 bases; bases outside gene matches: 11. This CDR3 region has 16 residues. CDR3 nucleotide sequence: TGTGCCAGCAGTTCCCTTCGGGACAGTAGCTCCTACGAGCAGTACTTC. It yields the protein CASSSLRDSSSYEQYF.

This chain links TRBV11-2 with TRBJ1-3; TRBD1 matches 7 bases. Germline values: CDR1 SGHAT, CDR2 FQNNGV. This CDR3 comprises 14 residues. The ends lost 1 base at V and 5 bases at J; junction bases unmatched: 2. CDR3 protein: CASSLAGQRNTIYF. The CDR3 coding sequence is TGTGCCAGCAGCTTAGCGGGACAGAGAAACACCATATATTTT. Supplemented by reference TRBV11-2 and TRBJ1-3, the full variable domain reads EAGVAQSPRYKIIEKRQSVAFWCNPISGHATLYWYQQILGQGPKLLIQFQNNGVVDDSQLPKDRFSAERLKGVDSTLKIQPAKLEDSAVYLCASSLAGQRNTIYFGEGSWLTVV.

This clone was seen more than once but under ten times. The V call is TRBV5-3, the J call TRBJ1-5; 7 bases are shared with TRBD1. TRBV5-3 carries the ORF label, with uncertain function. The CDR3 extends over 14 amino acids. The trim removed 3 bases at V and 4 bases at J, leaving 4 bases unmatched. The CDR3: CARSSDRSNQPQHF. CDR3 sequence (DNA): TGTGCCAGAAGCTCGGACAGGAGTAATCAGCCCCAGCATTTT.

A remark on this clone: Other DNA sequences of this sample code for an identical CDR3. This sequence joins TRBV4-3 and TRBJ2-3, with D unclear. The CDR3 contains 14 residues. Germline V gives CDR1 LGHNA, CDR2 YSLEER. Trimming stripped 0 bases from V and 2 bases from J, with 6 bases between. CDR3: CASSQDSFTDTQYF. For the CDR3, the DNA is TGCGCCAGCAGCCAAGACTCGTTCACAGATACGCAGTATTTT.